This T cell receptor (beta chain) is from a study of T cells after posttransplantation cyclophosphamide. Overall study results and limits: TRB clonality was highly associated with recipient CMV seropositivity and reactivation.

Treatment was busulfan-fludarabine conditioning, a marrow graft, and cyclophosphamide on days +3 and +4. With respect to this clone: Its antigen is undetermined.

The CDR3 runs to 12 residues. V lost 4 bases to trimming and J lost 10 bases; unmatched junction nucleotides: 6. Germline CDR1 reads SEHNR; CDR2 reads FQNEAQ (reference sequence). Profiling relied on immunoSEQ multiplex PCR, and the TCRdb table lists in-frame clones only, not all of them. Of about 42,000 clones listed, roughly 87% are singletons. This material consisted of PBMCs, taken 60 to 65 days after allogeneic stem cell transplant with posttransplant cyclophosphamide. The sequence was obtained from a male patient in his sixties or seventies who received an allogeneic stem cell transplant from a related donor and was CMV-positive. The graft donor may account for some of the T cells. V gene TRBV7-9 combines with J gene TRBJ1-1, with 7 nucleotides matching TRBD1. CDR3 in amino acids: CASSSGPGGAFF. CDR3 sequence (DNA): TGTGCCAGCAGCTCAGGGCCAGGGGGAGCTTTCTTT.